This TCR beta chain appears in the sequencing data of a study of blood T cell repertoires in COVID-19. Looking at the study overall: The study drew acute and convalescent COVID-19 samples from the United States, Italy and Spain. In each case, the material was cDNA or gDNA derived from T cells, B-cell-depleted T cells, or PBMCs.

V was pared by 5 bases and J by 5 bases, with 4 bases of the junction left unmatched. Germline loops: CDR1 SGHDT, CDR2 YYEEEE. This CDR3 comprises 16 residues. Original processing methods: Amplified reference gene primers provided the basis for estimating nucleated cell counts. Libraries were prepared by immunoSEQ multiplex PCR; TCRdb keeps only in-frame clonotypes and omits some of them. V, J and clone size are those of that table, while D and trimming were read from the DNA. This sample yields about 130,000 clones, of which more than 75% are seen a single time; approximately 11% belongs to the top ten.

The chain recombines TRBV5-6 with TRBJ2-2, with TRBD2 matching over 15 bases. The sample consisted of peripheral blood. This TCR came from a man aged 55-75 years who had recovered from COVID-19. The CDR3 spells CASRMGTSGGTGELFF. CDR3 sequence (DNA): TGTGCCAGCAGGATGGGGACTAGCGGGGGGACCGGGGAGCTGTTTTTT.